The 8 T cell receptor beta chains presented below share a single source sample, sequenced in a study of regulatory T cells in long-lasting Graves disease (dated by TCRdb to 2020 to 2022). Library preparation employed multiplex PCR. Sequencer: Illumina HiSeq 4000. iRepertoire HTBI primers and Arm-PCR amplification of CDR3 regions were used to construct TCR beta libraries. The raw public reads went through TCRdb reprocessing: fastp at Q25, MiXCR clone calling, in-frame beta chains kept. Entries are consolidated by CDR3 protein sequence, retaining the most common genes and DNA. The sample contains about 540,000 distinct CDR3 sequences, roughly 12% of them found a single time. Roughly 10% of the sample is taken by the ten largest. According to the study, the label for this sample's time point signals: newly diagnosed GD, antithyroid drugs for less than 3 months. RNA was extracted from PBMCs in TRIzol for both TCR sequencing and RNA sequencing.

This sample was shared with a second study, whose subject was T cells in Graves' hyperthyroidism and ophthalmopathy.

The sequencing here drew on peripheral blood mononuclear cells (PBMCs), taken at new diagnosis, from a patient treated with antithyroid drugs. Receptor source: a man aged 25 to 40 with Graves disease. Donor details come from another sample of the same person, matched by shared clones.

V usage is TRBV19 and J usage is TRBJ2-7; 13 nucleotides agree with TRBD2. Germline lookup yields CDR1 LNHDA and CDR2 SQIVND (reference sequence). V lost 3 bases, J lost 3 bases, and 2 bases stayed unmatched. The CDR3 is 15 amino acids. The CDR3 is CASSITSGRVYEQYF. CDR3 DNA sequence: TGTGCCAGTAGTATCACTAGCGGGAGGGTCTACGAGCAGTACTTC. Full variable domain (rest looked up from reference TRBV19 and TRBJ2-7): DGGITQSPKYLFRKEGQNVTLSCEQNLNHDAMYWYRQDPGQGLRLIYYSQIVNDFQKGDIAEGYSVSREKKESFPLTVTSAQKNPTAFYLCASSITSGRVYEQYFGPGTRLTVT.

This clonotype was seen at least ten times. This chain connects TRBV2 to TRBJ1-2; 8 bases fit TRBD1. The CDR3 loop spans 14 amino acids. V lost 3 bases to trimming and J lost 8 bases; unmatched junction nucleotides: 8. CDR1 SNHLY and CDR2 FYNNEI come from the germline V gene. The chain's CDR3 is CASSDGQGIRGYTF. CDR3 sequence (DNA): TGTGCCAGCAGTGACGGACAGGGAATAAGAGGCTACACCTTC.

This CDR3 is CASSLSGTAYGYTF. CDR3 nucleotide sequence: TGTGCCAGCAGCCTATCAGGGACAGCCTATGGCTACACCTTC. The V gene is TRBV9, the J gene TRBJ1-2; 7 nucleotides align to TRBD1. With V trimmed by 4 bases and J by 4 bases, 7 bases remained unmatched. The length of the CDR3 is 14 residues. Germline-derived CDR1 and CDR2 are SGDLS and YYNGEE. The full variable domain, in which reference TRBV9 and TRBJ1-2 provide the parts outside the CDR3, is DSGVTQTPKHLITATGQRVTLRCSPRSGDLSVYWYQQSLDQGLQFLIQYYNGEERAKGNILERFSAQQFPDLHSELNLSSLELGDSALYFCASSLSGTAYGYTFGSGTRLTVV.

At least ten counts were recorded for this clonotype. The chain links TRBV5-1 to TRBJ2-3; D may be TRBD1 (5 bases). The CDR3 totals 16 residues. Germline CDR1 is SGHRS and CDR2 is YFSETQ. Trimming cost V 4 bases and J 1 base, with 16 bases left between them. The CDR3 sequence: CASSLGIDRRTDTQYF. In DNA form, the CDR3 reads TGCGCCAGCAGCCTGGGGATCGACAGACGCACAGATACGCAGTATTTT.

Many counts were recorded for this clonotype. The genes are TRBV12-5 and TRBJ2-1; 8 bases map to TRBD1. Germline values: CDR1 LGHNT, CDR2 FRNRAP. This CDR3 has 17 residues. Trimming cost V 2 bases and J 3 bases; bases outside gene matches: 9. The CDR3 sequence: CASGLIPTGALYNEQFF. DNA for the CDR3: TGTGCTAGTGGTTTGATCCCGACAGGGGCCCTCTACAATGAGCAGTTCTTC.

The table lists this clonotype with a count of one. The chain carries TRBV20-1 and TRBJ2-3; 13 nucleotides line up with TRBD2. Losses at the gene ends were 3 bases for V and 9 bases for J; bases not matched to a gene: 18. This CDR3 spans 18 amino acids. Looked up from germline, CDR1 is DFQATT and CDR2 is SNEGSKA (reference sequence). The CDR3 sequence: CSARETSGRPLSYRTQYF. Written as DNA, the CDR3 is TGCAGTGCTAGGGAGACTAGCGGGAGGCCCCTCTCCTATCGGACGCAGTATTTT.

This chain links TRBV20-1 with TRBJ1-4; 9 nucleotides match TRBD1. After removal of 3 bases from V and 8 bases from J, the junction contained 7 bases not matched to a gene. Germline CDR1 and CDR2: DFQATT and SNEGSKA (reference sequence). The CDR3 totals 14 residues. This CDR3 reads CSARVGTGIEKLFF. Written as DNA, the CDR3 is TGCAGTGCTAGGGTGGGGACAGGGATCGAAAAACTGTTTTTT.

Here the CDR3 DNA reads TGTGCCAGCAGTAACCCAGCGGGAGGGCCCTCGGTAGATACGCAGTATTTT. Amino acid sequence: CASSNPAGGPSVDTQYF. The chain employs TRBV25-1 and TRBJ2-3; 10 bases line up with TRBD2. V was pared by 5 bases and J by 5 bases, with 13 bases of the junction left unmatched. Germline V CDR1 and CDR2: MGHDK, SYGVNS. The CDR3 totals 17 residues. Based on the CDR3 plus reference TRBV25-1 and TRBJ2-3, the full variable domain is EADIYQTPRYLVIGTGKKITLECSQTMGHDKMYWYQQDPGMELHLIHYSYGVNSTEKGDLSSESTVSRIRTEHFPLTLESARPSHTSQYLCASSNPAGGPSVDTQYFGPGTRLTVL.